The source of this T cell receptor (beta chain) is a study of blood T cells in healthy people across ages. Using a J-beta primer mix together with a sample-barcoded 5' primer, a second PCR was run for roughly 6 to 12 cycles. TCRdb analysed the 5' RACE reads with MiXCR anew, one entry per CDR3 protein. The data contain 450,000 to 600,000 distinct CDR3 sequences, about a quarter of them singletons. This clonotype was seen at least ten times. Trimming cost V 0 bases and J 2 bases, with 5 bases left between them. Germline loops: CDR1 LNHNV, CDR2 YYDKDF (reference sequence). This CDR3 region has 15 residues. These records were also assigned to another study, of T cells of mothers and their children.

The sequence was collected from a boy aged 2 to 10 in good health. The V call is TRBV15, the J call TRBJ2-6; D is undetermined. Source material: blood. CDR3 sequence (DNA): TGTGCCACCAGCAGAGATGGGGCTGGGGCCAACGTCCTGACTTTC. This encodes CATSRDGAGANVLTF.